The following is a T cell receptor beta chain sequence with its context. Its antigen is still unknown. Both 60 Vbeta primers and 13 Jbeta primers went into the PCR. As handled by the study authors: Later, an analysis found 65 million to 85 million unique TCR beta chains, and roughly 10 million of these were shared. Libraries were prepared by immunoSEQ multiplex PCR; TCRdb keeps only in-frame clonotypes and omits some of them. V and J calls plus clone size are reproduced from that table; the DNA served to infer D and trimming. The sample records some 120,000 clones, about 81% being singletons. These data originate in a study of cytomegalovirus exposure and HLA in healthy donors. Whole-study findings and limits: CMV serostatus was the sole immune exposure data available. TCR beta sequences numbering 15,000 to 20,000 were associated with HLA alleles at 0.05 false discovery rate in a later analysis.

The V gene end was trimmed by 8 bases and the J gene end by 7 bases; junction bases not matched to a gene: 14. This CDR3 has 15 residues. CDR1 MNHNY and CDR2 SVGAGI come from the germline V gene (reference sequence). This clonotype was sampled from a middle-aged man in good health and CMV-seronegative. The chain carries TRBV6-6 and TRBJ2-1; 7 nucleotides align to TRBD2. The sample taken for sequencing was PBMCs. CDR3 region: CASALGGEVRNEQFF. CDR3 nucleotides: TGTGCCAGCGCACTGGGGGGGGAGGTTCGGAATGAGCAGTTCTTC.